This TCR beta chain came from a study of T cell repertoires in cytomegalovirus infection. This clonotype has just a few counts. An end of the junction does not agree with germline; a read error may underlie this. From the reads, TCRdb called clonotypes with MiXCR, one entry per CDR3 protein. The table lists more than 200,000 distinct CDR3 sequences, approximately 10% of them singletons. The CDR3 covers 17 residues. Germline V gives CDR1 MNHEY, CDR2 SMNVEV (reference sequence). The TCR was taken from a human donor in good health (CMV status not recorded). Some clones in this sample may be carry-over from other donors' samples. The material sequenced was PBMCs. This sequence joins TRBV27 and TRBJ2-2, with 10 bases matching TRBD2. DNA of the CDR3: TGTGCCAGCAGTTCCCAATCCACTAGCGGGAACTCCGGGGAGCTGTTTTTT. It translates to CASSSQSTSGNSGELFF.